This T cell receptor (beta chain) was recorded in a study of molecular identifiers for immune sequencing clone quantification. On the study more broadly: Four of five RNA aliquots from around 18,000 or 91,000 naive CD8 T cells were sequenced.

Based on a CD8+CD4-CCR7+CD45RA+ profile, naive CD8 T cells were sorted. The CDR3 runs 19 residues. V was clipped by 5 bases and J by 1 base; unmatched bases: 17. Germline CDR1 DFQATT, CDR2 SNEGSKA (reference sequence). This clonotype was seen a few times. In preparing bulk TCR libraries, previously described methods and listed TCR primers were used. Each CDR3 protein is one row after TCRdb ran MiXCR on the PCR reads. The sample shows just under 650,000 distinct CDR3 sequences, about 20% of them seen only once. The source material was naive CD8+ T cells from blood, with Jurkat cell RNA spiked in. The sample's subset: FACS-sorted CD8+CD4-CCR7+CD45RA+ naive T cells. The sequence came from a human donor in good health. Some libraries in this study had Jurkat cell RNA spiked in. The chain recombines TRBV20-1 with TRBJ1-4; 9 nucleotides line up with TRBD1. The CDR3 loop reads CSAFPLFGTGRETNEKLFF. DNA for the CDR3: TGCAGTGCTTTCCCATTATTCGGGACAGGGCGTGAAACTAATGAAAAACTGTTTTTT.